Listed here are 16 T cell receptor beta chains from one sample, sequenced in a study of tumor-infiltrating lymphocytes in primary liver carcinoma. Co-extracted RNA and DNA came from 20-30 mg of unsorted bulk tissue. A primer matching the constant region was used to make TCR beta cDNA from around 550 ng of total RNA. ARM-PCR, slightly modified, supplied the TCR beta libraries through three nested multiplex PCR rounds. A C-beta reverse primer and TRBV1-TRBV30 forward primers served in each of the first two PCR rounds, at ten to eleven cycles apiece. Each CDR3 protein gets one entry after TCRdb re-called the multiplex PCR reads with MiXCR. Among more than 85,000 distinct CDR3 sequences listed, roughly 80% were seen once. Sequencing was performed on liver tumor tissue from sampling region 3. Subset indicated: tumor region T3, left-lateral pole. The receptors come from a man between 40 and 49 years old with primary liver carcinoma and hepatitis B virus infection.

This clonotype was counted a few times. The V and J genes are TRBV19 and TRBJ2-7; D may be TRBD2 (5 bases). V lost 9 bases to trimming and J lost 0 bases, with 18 bases between them. Looked up from germline, CDR1 is LNHDA and CDR2 is SQIVND (reference sequence). The CDR3 loop spans 15 amino acids. CDR3 loop: CASRRTLLSSYEQYF. CDR3 DNA: TGTGCCAGCAGGAGGACTCTTCTTAGCTCCTACGAGCAGTACTTC.

Of note for this clonotype: Sequence at one end of the junction differs from germline and may be a read error. The chain links TRBV4-3 to TRBJ2-2; 7 bases map to TRBD1. The CDR3 has 16 amino acids. Germline lookup yields CDR1 LGHNA and CDR2 YSLEER. As DNA, the CDR3 is TGCGCCGGCAGCCCAAAGACAGGGCATCCCCCCAGGGAGCTGCTTTTT. It translates to CAGSPKTGHPPRELLF.

The table lists this clonotype with many counts. V and J are TRBV6-2 or TRBV6-3 and TRBJ2-3; 13 bases line up with TRBD2. Germline CDR1 and CDR2: MNHEY and SVGEGT. V trimming: 6 bases; J trimming: 5 bases; junction bases outside the gene matches: 14. This CDR3 is 18 amino acids long. CDR3 amino acids: CASSPLSVGLAGLDTQYF. The DNA of the CDR3 is TGTGCCAGCAGCCCCCTATCTGTGGGACTAGCGGGATTAGATACGCAGTATTTT.

This clonotype has only one observation. The junction departs from the called germline gene at one end, perhaps through a read error. The V call is TRBV12-3 or TRBV12-4, the J call TRBJ2-7; the D call may be TRBD1 or TRBD2 (5 bases each). The CDR3 sequence is 14 residues long. The CDR3 DNA follows: TGTGCCAGCGGTATGTGGGACCGAAGTTACGAGCACTATTTC. Its protein product is CASGMWDRSYEHYF.

This clonotype was counted once. A read error may explain this, as a much larger clone is one base away. The DNA of the CDR3 is TGTGCCAGCAGCCAAGATATCAACTCTCACAATGAGCAGTTCTTC. The encoded protein is CASSQDINSHNEQFF. The V call is TRBV14, the J call TRBJ2-1; D call uncertain. CDR1 is SGHDN and CDR2 is FVKESK in the germline V gene. The CDR3 length is 15 residues. The V end lost 0 bases, the J end lost 5 bases, and 11 bases lay between the germline ends.

This clonotype was picked up one time. This is likely a read error, given that the CDR3 carries no conserved phenylalanine or tryptophan at its end. The DNA is omitted, as the CDR3 cannot be located on it reliably, and the CDR3 follows TCRdb's listing. This chain links TRBV6-1 with TRBJ1-2; the D segment call TRBD1 is taken from the table without a DNA check. The germline V gene has CDR1 MNHNS and CDR2 SASEGT. The CDR3 is made up of 15 amino acids, end residues included. CDR3 protein: CASIVSGTGSDGYIS.

As concerns this clonotype: Being one base from a much bigger clone, this may be a read error. The chain joins TRBV4-1 to TRBJ2-3, with 8 bases aligning to TRBD2. The CDR3 contains 14 residues. The germline V gene has CDR1 MGHRA and CDR2 YSYEKL. The CDR3 spells CASSQDIGRGTRYF. The DNA of the CDR3 is TGCGCCAGCAGCCAAGATATCGGGAGGGGGACGCGGTATTTT.

In the case of this clonotype: The CDR3 does not end in the conserved phenylalanine or tryptophan, so this is likely a read error. This rearrangement joins TRBV29-1 to TRBJ1-1; possible D gene TRBD1, 5 bases. The germline CDR1 and CDR2 sequences are SQVTM and ANQGSEA. The CDR3 has 15 amino acids. The V and J ends lost 8 bases and 0 bases respectively, with 19 bases between them. The CDR3 loop reads CSLASGWGMNTEAFY. The DNA for the CDR3 is TGCAGCCTTGCCTCAGGGTGGGGGATGAACACTGAAGCTTTCTAT.

A note on this clonotype: Compared with germline, one end of the junction differs, possibly owing to a read error. The chain links TRBV29-1 to TRBJ2-1; 15 nucleotides agree with TRBD2. The CDR3 contains 15 residues. CDR1 and CDR2 from the germline V gene are SQVTM and ANQGSEA. The CDR3 here is CNVGLAGGFYNAQFF. The CDR3 nucleotides are TGCAACGTTGGACTAGCGGGAGGGTTCTATAATGCGCAGTTCTTC.

Comments on this clonotype: A read error may produce the germline difference seen at one junction end. The chain has TRBV5-6 and TRBJ2-5, with D possibly matching TRBD2 (5 bases). This CDR3 region has 14 residues. Germline V gene sequence: CDR1 SGHDT, CDR2 YYEEEE. The CDR3 DNA follows: TGTGACAGCAGCTTGGAGGCTAACCAAGAAACCCAGTACTTC. It yields the protein CDSSLEANQETQYF.

On this clonotype: The junction departs from germline at one end; a sequencing error may be responsible. The chain recombines TRBV6-2 or TRBV6-3 with TRBJ1-1; D is possibly TRBD1 (5 bases). The germline V gene encodes CDR1 MNHEY and CDR2 SVGEGT. The CDR3 is 11 amino acids. The CDR3 loop is CAGSGGVEAFF. For the CDR3, the DNA is TGTGCCGGCAGTGGGGGAGTGGAAGCTTTCTTT.

Of note for this clonotype: The conserved phenylalanine or tryptophan normally closing the CDR3 is absent here, so this likely arose from a read error. The DNA is omitted, as the CDR3 cannot be located on it reliably, and the CDR3 follows TCRdb's listing. V and J are TRBV4-1 and TRBJ2-3; the table's D call, TRBD2, has no DNA check behind it. Counting both end residues, the CDR3 totals 16 amino acids. Germline V gene sequence: CDR1 MGHRA, CDR2 YSYEKL. The CDR3 spells CAGSQDPGSGSNTHYS.

J is TRBJ2-5 and V is TRBV6-2 or TRBV6-3; TRBD1 aligns across 8 bases. The germline gives CDR1 MNHEY, CDR2 SVGEGT. This CDR3 spans 17 amino acids. The V gene end was trimmed by 5 bases and the J gene end by 7 bases; junction bases not matched to a gene: 18. CDR3 amino acids: CASSRTPRGRSGGTQYF. Here the CDR3 DNA reads TGTGCCAGCAGTCGAACCCCCAGGGGGCGATCCGGCGGGACCCAGTACTTC.

Concerning this clonotype itself: The CDR3 end shows no conserved phenylalanine or tryptophan, and so a read error is likely. The genes are TRBV6-1 and TRBJ1-2; 9 bases are shared with TRBD1. Germline trimming cut 9 bases from V and 8 bases from J; bases unmatched to any gene: 16. This CDR3 has 15 residues. Germline CDR1 MNHNS, CDR2 SASEGT. The CDR3 loop is CASIVSGTGSDGYTS. The CDR3 coding sequence is TGTGCCAGTATAGTTTCCGGGACAGGGTCTGACGGCTACACCTCC.

The chain uses TRBV20-1 and TRBJ2-5, with TRBD2 matching 7 bases. From germline, CDR1 is DFQATT and CDR2 SNEGSKA (reference sequence). CDR3 size: 16 residues. After removal of 2 bases from V and 2 bases from J, the junction contained 11 bases not matched to a gene. The CDR3 nucleotides are TGCAGTGCTAGATTCGGCATAGCGGGTAATCAAGAGACCCAGTACTTC. It codes for CSARFGIAGNQETQYF.

This clonotype has only a few counts. A much larger clone is a single base away; this may be a read error. Lacking the conserved final phenylalanine or tryptophan, this CDR3 likely reflects a read error. Here the CDR3 reads CASSLTPYEQYL. The CDR3 DNA is TGTGCCAGCAGCCTGACCCCCTACGAGCAGTACTTA. The genes are TRBV7-9 and TRBJ2-7, with D unclear. CDR1 SEHNR and CDR2 FQNEAQ come from the germline V gene (reference sequence). This CDR3 has 12 residues. V was clipped by 5 bases and J by 2 bases, with 7 bases between them.